Described below is a single T cell receptor beta chain sequence and its context. The antigen remains undetermined. This specimen comes from a study of graft-versus-host responses after intestinal transplantation. The table came from immunoSEQ multiplex PCR; TCRdb's copy has only in-frame clones and leaves some out. The repertoire holds around 40,000 clones, with about 95% as singletons. The TCR comes from a human donor who was the organ donor for an intestinal transplant. The sequenced sample was unstimulated CD8+ T cells sorted from spleen or lymph node cells, obtained before transplant.

CDR3 region: CASRQGRSNAYEQYF. In nucleotides, the CDR3 is TGCGCCAGCCGCCAGGGACGATCTAACGCCTACGAGCAGTACTTC. The V call is TRBV5-1, the J call TRBJ2-7; D possibly uses TRBD1 or TRBD2 (5 bases each). V dropped 7 bases and J dropped 2 bases, with 19 bases sitting between them. The germline V gene encodes CDR1 SGHRS and CDR2 YFSETQ. The CDR3 extends over 15 amino acids.